The source of this T cell receptor beta chain is a study of vaccination and CD4 T cells after COVID-19 (dated by TCRdb to between 2020 and 2023). Context from the whole study: Every convalescent patient had a positive nasal swab PCR test for SARS-CoV-2, with mild disease in 8 to 10 patients and severe disease in one. The convalescent cohort comprised six males and four females, including two Hispanic individuals, seven Caucasians, two Asians and one multiracial person. Two doses of either the Pfizer-BioNTech BNT162b2 vaccine (n=8) or the Moderna mRNA-1273 vaccine (n=2) were administered to participants. Post-COVID blood samples were collected from convalescent patients a median of approximately 100 days after diagnosis, with a range of roughly 30 to 161 days. Post-vaccine blood samples were obtained a median of around 74 days after the second vaccine dose, with a range of roughly 13 to 250 days. The cultures were stimulated with overlapping spike peptide pools from SARS-CoV-2 and from the common cold coronaviruses HCoV-NL63, HCoV-OC43 and HCoV-229E. As controls, cultures received a CEFX viral epitope pool (the positive control), an HIV-1 Nef peptide pool (the negative control), or no peptide at all. In 10 COVID-19 convalescent patients and several infection-naive healthy vaccine recipients, researchers compared the spike-specific CD4+ TCR repertoire from before mRNA vaccination with the repertoire from after. Summary of the overall study and its limitations: In convalescent patients, nearly all vaccine-specific clones (304 of 307) were found to be mono-reactive for SARS-CoV-2 spike rather than cross-reactive with common cold coronaviruses. In convalescent patients, a median approximately 90% of post-vaccine SARS-CoV-2-reactive clones were detected only after vaccination, suggesting vaccine-specific priming. Only a relatively small number of convalescent patients were included in the study, and early timepoints following natural infection were not analyzed. The median count of SARS-CoV-2-reactive clonotypes went up from some 23 after infection to roughly 38 after vaccination, although the change was not significant.

There are 13 amino acids in the CDR3, from cysteine to phenylalanine inclusive. Only CDR3 DNA is held: 39 bases, read in frame from base 1. Deletion took 5 bases off V and 11 bases off J, with a span of 21 bases between the germline ends. As encoded in the germline V gene (reference sequence), CDR1 is DFQATT while CDR2 is SNEGSKA. Libraries were constructed by PCR. At the Johns Hopkins FTIC core, DNA from the cultured CD4+ T cells underwent TCR sequencing with the Oncomine TCR Beta short-read assay. The QIAamp micro DNA kit was used to extract genomic DNA from the cultured CD4+ T cells. The Oncomine TCR Beta libraries from cultured CD4+ T cells were pooled using unique dual indexes and then sequenced on an Illumina iSeq 100. For the original study's pipeline: Non-productive sequences were removed, and CDR3s that did not start with C, did not end with F or W, or were shorter than 7 amino acids were discarded. Antigen-specific clonotypes were identified using the MANAFEST web application through comparison of peptide-stimulated wells with reference and other culture wells. For a clone to be called positive, the clone needed an FDR below 0.05, an odds ratio above 5, and a productive frequency above 0.1% in at least two of three replicate wells. A clonotype counted as cross-reactive if it showed significant expansion both in the SARS-CoV-2 spike wells and in at least one common cold coronavirus spike condition. Using R version 3.6.1, CDR3 homology was evaluated through Levenshtein distances (stringdist) along with unrooted phylogenetic trees (ape). In-frame beta chains were kept once TCRdb had trimmed the public reads at Q25 with fastp and called clones with MiXCR. Each record represents a unique CDR3 protein, reported with the most common genes and DNA among its rows. The V and J calls shown here were made by TCRdb, not taken from the authors' results. For this sample the table gives several thousand distinct CDR3 sequences, of which 43% were detected only once. The ten largest clones take up around 50% of the sample.

The sample's treatment or condition label, decoded: roughly ten-day PBMC culture with coronavirus spike peptide pools or control peptides (ViraFEST assay). To expand antigen-specific T cells with peptide pools and then pick out the expanded clonotypes through TCR sequencing, the study relied on the ViraFEST assay. Positive SARS-CoV-2 PCR tests in the convalescent patients dated from March to December 2020, before Alpha, Beta and Delta variants emerged in the United States. Each well held 2.2 million or so PBMCs cultured in IMDM containing about 5% human AB serum and roughly 10 IU/ml IL-2, with 10 ug/ml peptide pools added. Half of the culture medium was replaced with fresh IL-2-containing medium on days 3 and 7. CD4+ T cells were isolated after roughly nine days of culture through negative selection using the EasySep CD4+ T cell isolation kit. Ficoll-Paque Plus gradient centrifugation was used to isolate PBMCs from whole blood, and the isolated PBMCs were then either used fresh or cryopreserved at -140C. Culture conditions were generally each tested in triplicate wells.

This clonotype has more than one count but fewer than ten. Its recognized antigen is unknown. Base qualities are not recorded, but no much larger clone differs from it by a single base. Recombination linked TRBV20-1 to TRBJ1-2, and TRBD1 may be the D gene, going by 6 matching bases. The TCR was taken from a human donor who had recovered from COVID-19. Sequencing used CD4+ T cells from blood, cultured in vitro. Here the CDR3 is given as CSAQDRNTQGYTF. DNA sequence: TGCAGTGCTCAAGACAGGAACACCCAGGGTTACACCTTC.